This note documents a single TCR beta chain sequence. As yet, its antigen is unknown. Distinct nucleotide sequences in the sample also encode this CDR3. This sample was included in a study of shared clonotypes between healthy human individuals. This CDR3 comprises 13 residues. V lost 3 bases to trimming and J lost 4 bases, with 10 bases between them. The V gene's germline CDR1 is KGHSH and CDR2 LQKENI. Findings and caveats of the study: Non-shared clonotypes displayed generation probabilities falling below those of clonotypes present in all four donors. For sorted subsets, rarefaction showed incomplete sequencing despite large depth.

Deep-level settings were used for running the assay. Sorted subsets were amplified in replicate PCRs using approximately 200 ng DNA, approximately 30,000 T cell genomes. Some clones are missing from TCRdb's copy, which holds only in-frame ones; the method was immunoSEQ multiplex PCR. The sample gives 1,400,000 or so clones, approximately 98.5% of which show up once; about 0.35% is in the top ten. The rearrangement joins TRBV18 to TRBJ2-7, with D maybe TRBD2 (6 bases). This TCR came from a young man in good health. The source material was naive CD4+ T cells sorted from blood. Subset here: CD45RA+ positively selected. The CDR3 DNA sequence: TGTGCCAGCTCACCGGGCGGGAATTACGAGCAGTACTTC. Protein product: CASSPGGNYEQYF.